These 20 T cell receptor beta chains were all obtained from the same sample, sequenced in a study of OX40 agonist ivuxolimab in advanced cancers. Generated by immunoSEQ multiplex PCR, the TCRdb table keeps only in-frame clones and is missing some. The sample holds 40,000 to 50,000 clones, 75% to 90% seen once. The sequences come from CD4+ or CD8+ T cells sorted from blood, collected in a trial of the OX40 agonist ivuxolimab. These TCRs come from an adult with an advanced solid tumor such as melanoma, head and neck, liver or kidney cancer.

On this clone: One end of the junction varies from germline; a read error may be responsible. V usage is TRBV7-7 and J usage is TRBJ1-5, with a tentative D call TRBD1 (6 bases). Looked up from germline, CDR1 is SSHAT and CDR2 is FNYEAQ (reference sequence). The CDR3 contains 16 residues. The CDR3 DNA is TGTGCTAGCAGCTTAGACTTGGAGACAGGAGAACAGCCCCAGCATTTT. The encoded protein is CASSLDLETGEQPQHF.

The J gene is TRBJ2-1, the V gene TRBV27; TRBD2 agrees at 11 bases. Losses at the gene ends were 1 base for V and 6 bases for J; bases not matched to a gene: 2. Per the germline V gene, CDR1 is MNHEY and CDR2 is SMNVEV (reference sequence). The CDR3 length is 15 residues. Here the CDR3 reads CASSLWLAGGNEQFF. The CDR3 DNA follows: TGTGCCAGCAGTTTATGGCTAGCGGGAGGCAATGAGCAGTTCTTC.

By its share, this clone is medium-sized. J is TRBJ2-7 and V is TRBV7-9; D is unresolved. The CDR3 runs to 14 residues. Germline V gene sequence: CDR1 SEHNR, CDR2 FQNEAQ (reference sequence). V was trimmed by 5 bases and J by 4 bases, leaving 15 bases between them. This CDR3 reads CASSDRNRTYEQYF. For the CDR3, the DNA is TGTGCCAGCAGCGACCGGAACAGAACTTACGAGCAGTACTTC.

The gene calls are TRBV27 and TRBJ2-7; a possible D gene is TRBD1 (5 bases). Deletions cut 4 bases from V and 5 bases from J, with 12 bases between. The CDR3 length is 13 residues. CDR1 is MNHEY and CDR2 is SMNVEV in the germline V gene (reference sequence). The chain's CDR3 is CASSSIDSDEQYF. The CDR3 region has the DNA TGTGCCAGCAGTTCCATCGACAGTGACGAGCAGTACTTC.

The chain has TRBV28 and TRBJ1-5, with D unresolved. The V and J ends lost 1 base and 4 bases respectively, with 14 bases between them. The CDR3 runs 16 residues. The germline gives CDR1 MDHEN, CDR2 SYDVKM. The CDR3 here is CASSLLTEIPNQPQHF. CDR3 sequence (DNA): TGTGCCAGCAGTTTATTGACGGAGATTCCTAATCAGCCCCAGCATTTT.

The chain combines TRBV5-1 with TRBJ1-1; D gene unclear. V was clipped by 1 base and J by 3 bases, with 22 bases between them. There are 18 residues in the CDR3. The germline CDR1 and CDR2 sequences are SGHRS and YFSETQ. The CDR3 coding sequence is TGCGCCAGCAGCTTGTACTTGGACCCGTGGCCAAGGGACACTGAAGCTTTCTTT. This gives the protein CASSLYLDPWPRDTEAFF.

In its sample, this clone ranks as medium-sized. The genes are TRBV27 and TRBJ2-7; 9 bases are shared with TRBD2. After removal of 6 bases from V and 4 bases from J, the junction contained 13 bases not matched to a gene. Per the germline V gene, CDR1 is MNHEY and CDR2 is SMNVEV (reference sequence). The CDR3 runs 16 residues. The CDR3 nucleotides read TGTGCCAGCAGGAACTCCTGGACTAGCGTTGGGTACGAGCAGTACTTC. Protein sequence: CASRNSWTSVGYEQYF.

The chain is built from TRBV27 and TRBJ2-5; TRBD1 might be the D (6 bases). The CDR3 runs 13 residues. Germline CDR1 MNHEY, CDR2 SMNVEV (reference sequence). Between the trimmed V and J ends, which lost 1 base and 7 bases, there was a span of 10 bases. The CDR3 here is CASSLYRARTQYF. The DNA for the CDR3 is TGTGCCAGCAGTTTATACAGGGCTCGGACCCAGTACTTC.

This clone showed up just once. V gene TRBV19 combines with J gene TRBJ1-1; a weak D match, TRBD1 (5 bases). Between the trimmed V and J ends, which lost 7 bases and 2 bases, there was a span of 11 bases. The CDR3 is made up of 13 amino acids. From germline, CDR1 is LNHDA and CDR2 SQIVND (reference sequence). The CDR3 reads CASKWGGNTEAFF. The CDR3 DNA is TGTGCCAGTAAATGGGGGGGTAACACTGAAGCTTTCTTT.

This chain uses TRBV7-9 with TRBJ2-7; D uncertain. There are 12 residues in the CDR3. Trimming shortened V by 1 base and J by 3 bases, and 4 bases separated the two germline ends. Germline assignment: CDR1 SEHNR and CDR2 FQNEAQ (reference sequence). The CDR3 bases are TGTGCCAGCAGCTTAGACTACTACGAGCAGTACTTC. It encodes CASSLDYYEQYF.

This chain uses TRBV11-2 with TRBJ1-2, with 8 bases lining up with TRBD1. V was clipped by 6 bases and J by 6 bases; unmatched bases: 9. CDR3 length: 14 residues. CDR1 is SGHAT, CDR2 FQNNGV, per germline. This CDR3 reads CASSSPGGWDGYTF. CDR3 DNA sequence: TGTGCCAGCAGTTCGCCAGGGGGCTGGGATGGCTACACCTTC.

The V and J genes are TRBV19 and TRBJ2-7, with 7 bases fitting TRBD2. The CDR3 covers 15 residues. The germline V gene encodes CDR1 LNHDA and CDR2 SQIVND (reference sequence). V lost 3 bases to trimming and J lost 2 bases; unmatched junction nucleotides: 7. The CDR3 loop is CASSIRREKPYEQYF. The CDR3 nucleotides read TGTGCCAGTAGTATTAGGCGGGAGAAGCCCTACGAGCAGTACTTC.

This clone appeared a few times. CDR3 nucleotides: TGTGCCAGCAGCTTATCACGACTAGCAAAAACCCAGTACTTC. It translates to CASSLSRLAKTQYF. The chain employs TRBV5-6 and TRBJ2-5; 7 bases line up with TRBD2. The V segment lost 2 bases and the J segment 8 bases; nucleotides outside the gene matches: 9. This CDR3 comprises 14 residues. Germline V gene lookup returns CDR1 SGHDT and CDR2 YYEEEE. The variable domain in full, completed from reference TRBV5-6 and TRBJ2-5, reads DAGVTQSPTHLIKTRGQQVTLRCSPKSGHDTVSWYQQALGQGPQFIFQYYEEEERQRGNFPDRFSGHQFPNYSSELNVNALLLGDSALYLCASSLSRLAKTQYFGPGTRLLVL.

This clone was seen once. This chain uses TRBV11-2 with TRBJ2-2, with D perhaps TRBD1 (5 bases). Germline CDR1 SGHAT, CDR2 FQNNGV. Trimming left V 10 bases short and J 2 bases short, with 14 bases between. This CDR3 is 14 amino acids long. CDR3 sequence reads: CATARRGNTGELFF. The CDR3 DNA reads TGTGCCACCGCTCGTAGGGGTAACACCGGGGAGCTGTTTTTT.

This clone occurred once. V gene TRBV20-1 combines with J gene TRBJ1-1; tentatively, D is TRBD1 (6 bases). With 8 bases removed from V and 4 bases from J, the gap between germline ends came to 8 bases. Per germline, CDR1 DFQATT and CDR2 SNEGSKA (reference sequence). The CDR3 totals 10 residues. CDR3 bases: TGCAGTACAGGGTCCACTGAAGCTTTCTTT. Protein sequence: CSTGSTEAFF.

The gene calls are TRBV7-9 and TRBJ2-1; TRBD2 agrees at 12 bases. Germline V lookup: CDR1 SEHNR, CDR2 FQNEAQ (reference sequence). The CDR3 runs to 15 residues. J was trimmed by 12 bases and V by 5 bases; bases with no gene match: 11. As DNA, the CDR3 is TGTGCCAGCAGCCCGAAGACTAGCGGGAGATCTGTGCAGTTCTTC. Amino acids: CASSPKTSGRSVQFF.

This chain joins TRBV11-2 and TRBJ2-5; D might be TRBD2 (6 bases). There are 16 residues in the CDR3. Germline-derived CDR1 and CDR2 are SGHAT and FQNNGV. Trimming left V 4 bases short and J 1 base short, with 16 bases between. In DNA, the CDR3 is TGTGCCAGCAGCTCCCTTGACTCGGGAGCCCAAGAGACCCAGTACTTC. It codes for CASSSLDSGAQETQYF. Looking up the rest from reference TRBV11-2 and TRBJ2-5 gives the full variable domain: EAGVAQSPRYKIIEKRQSVAFWCNPISGHATLYWYQQILGQGPKLLIQFQNNGVVDDSQLPKDRFSAERLKGVDSTLKIQPAKLEDSAVYLCASSSLDSGAQETQYFGPGTRLLVL.

This chain uses TRBV29-1 with TRBJ2-3, with D perhaps TRBD1 (5 bases). The germline gives CDR1 SQVTM, CDR2 ANQGSEA. This CDR3 contains 12 residues. V dropped 5 bases and J dropped 5 bases, with 11 bases sitting between them. CDR3 nucleotide sequence: TGCAGCGTTCCCGCAGGGTTAGATACGCAGTATTTT. Translating gives CSVPAGLDTQYF.

This clone was counted a single time. This chain joins TRBV7-6 and TRBJ1-2, with 7 positions matching TRBD1. CDR1 SGHVS and CDR2 FNYEAQ come from the germline V gene. V was clipped by 4 bases and J by 8 bases; unmatched bases: 1. This CDR3 is 11 amino acids long. This CDR3 is CASSSTGGYTF. CDR3 nucleotide sequence: TGTGCCAGCAGCTCGACAGGGGGCTACACCTTC.

The chain is built from TRBV7-9 and TRBJ2-1; 12 nucleotides align to TRBD2. V trimming: 5 bases; J trimming: 15 bases; junction bases outside the gene matches: 2. The V gene's germline CDR1 is SEHNR and CDR2 FQNEAQ (reference sequence). The CDR3 consists of 11 residues. The CDR3 DNA sequence: TGTGCCAGCAGCCCGACTAGCGGGAGGTTCTTC. Encoded protein: CASSPTSGRFF.